The rows below give T cell receptor beta chains drawn from one sample of a study of beta chain features in type 1 diabetes. Generated by immunoSEQ multiplex PCR, the TCRdb table keeps only in-frame clones and is missing some. In the table there are 220,000 or so clones, 68% of which are singletons. Sample: naive CD4+ T cells from blood. The receptors here all came from a man aged 30 to 39 in good health. The CDR3 runs from the conserved cysteine through the conserved F or W. A D gene is named only where the DNA matches it firmly. Clone size is shown for a subset of rows, as once, few, many or a class of expanded clone.

V: TRBV15; D: -; J: TRBJ1-4; size: -; CDR3: CATSTRGGRDEKLFF; DNA: TGTGCCACCAGCACCCGCGGGGGTAGGGATGAAAAACTGTTTTTT
V: TRBV30; D: -; J: TRBJ2-1; size: -; CDR3: CAWSEDHYNEQFF; DNA: TGTGCCTGGAGTGAGGACCATTACAATGAGCAGTTCTTC
V: TRBV11-2; D: -; J: TRBJ2-6; size: -; CDR3: CASSPVLGGGASANVLTF; DNA: TGTGCCAGCAGCCCCGTCCTAGGGGGCGGGGCTTCGGCCAACGTCCTGACTTTC
V: TRBV29-1; D: -; J: TRBJ2-1; size: -; CDR3: CSARDGSYNEQFF; DNA: TGCAGCGCGAGGGACGGCTCCTACAATGAGCAGTTCTTC
V: TRBV28; D: -; J: TRBJ2-7; size: -; CDR3: CASSSGYEQYF; DNA: TGTGCCAGCAGTTCAGGGTACGAGCAGTACTTC
V: TRBV30; D: -; J: TRBJ2-5; size: -; CDR3: CAWSKGLKETQYF; DNA: TGTGCCTGGAGTAAGGGTCTTAAGGAGACCCAGTACTTC
V: TRBV25-1; D: -; J: TRBJ2-4; size: few; CDR3: CASSDTGRIAKNIQYF; DNA: TGTGCCAGCAGTGATACGGGCAGGATAGCCAAAAACATTCAGTACTTC
V: TRBV7-2; D: -; J: TRBJ2-3; size: -; CDR3: CASRAGLTDTQYF; DNA: TGTGCCAGCAGGGCGGGACTCACAGATACGCAGTATTTT
V: TRBV30; D: TRBD1; J: TRBJ1-1; size: -; CDR3: CRTDRGRGTEAFF; DNA: TGTAGAACCGACAGGGGTCGGGGCACTGAAGCTTTCTTT
V: TRBV30; D: -; J: TRBJ1-5; size: -; CDR3: CAWSPHGNQPQHF; DNA: TGTGCCTGGAGCCCACATGGCAATCAGCCCCAGCATTTT
V: TRBV13; D: -; J: TRBJ2-5; size: -; CDR3: CASSRRAPLGETQYF; DNA: TGTGCCAGCAGCCGACGGGCCCCCTTGGGAGAGACCCAGTACTTC
V: TRBV28; D: -; J: TRBJ2-5; size: -; CDR3: CASLPPGQALTQYF; DNA: TGTGCCAGCCTCCCCCCGGGTCAGGCTTTGACCCAGTACTTC
V: TRBV30; D: TRBD1; J: TRBJ1-2; size: -; CDR3: CAWSLTGGGYTF; DNA: TGTGCCTGGAGTCTGACAGGGGGTGGCTACACCTTC
V: TRBV25-1; D: -; J: TRBJ2-7; size: -; CDR3: CASSLLGREQYF; DNA: TGTGCCAGCAGTCTCCTGGGACGGGAGCAGTACTTC
V: TRBV4-3; D: -; J: TRBJ2-4; size: few; CDR3: CASSQVRGRLNIQYF; DNA: TGCGCCAGCAGCCAAGTACGGGGCAGACTAAACATTCAGTACTTC
V: TRBV5-1; D: TRBD1; J: TRBJ2-1; size: few; CDR3: CASSLGQGYNEQFF; DNA: TGCGCCAGCAGCTTGGGACAGGGTTACAATGAGCAGTTCTTC
V: TRBV7-9; D: -; J: TRBJ2-7; size: once; CDR3: CASSPRGVLNGEQYF; DNA: TGTGCCAGCAGCCCCCGGGGCGTCCTGAATGGGGAGCAGTACTTC
V: TRBV5-1; D: -; J: TRBJ2-1; size: -; CDR3: CASSLGSGEGYNEQFF; DNA: TGCGCCAGCAGCTTAGGGTCGGGAGAAGGGTACAATGAGCAGTTCTTC
V: TRBV10-3; D: TRBD1; J: TRBJ2-2; size: -; CDR3: CATEGTDAGELFF; DNA: TGTGCCACTGAGGGGACAGATGCCGGGGAGCTGTTTTTT
V: TRBV7-2; D: TRBD1; J: TRBJ1-6; size: -; CDR3: CASSRSGTVYNSPLHF; DNA: TGTGCCAGCAGCCGGAGCGGGACAGTTTATAATTCACCCCTCCACTTT
V: TRBV6-6; D: -; J: TRBJ1-1; size: -; CDR3: CASSYSGGDTEAFF; DNA: TGTGCCAGCAGTTACTCGGGCGGGGACACTGAAGCTTTCTTT
V: TRBV2; D: -; J: TRBJ2-7; size: -; CDR3: CASSEAANLNYEQYF; DNA: TGTGCCAGCAGTGAAGCAGCCAATCTGAACTACGAGCAGTACTTC
V: TRBV7-2; D: TRBD1; J: TRBJ2-1; size: few; CDR3: CASSSVGQYNEQFF; DNA: TGTGCCAGCAGCTCAGTGGGACAGTACAATGAGCAGTTCTTC
V: TRBV29-1; D: -; J: TRBJ1-2; size: -; CDR3: CSGGVQGNYGYTF; DNA: TGCAGCGGGGGCGTCCAGGGAAACTATGGCTACACCTTC
V: TRBV7-9; D: -; J: TRBJ2-5; size: few; CDR3: CASGFPQGLTQYF; DNA: TGTGCCAGCGGATTCCCCCAGGGCCTGACCCAGTACTTC
V: TRBV2; D: TRBD1; J: TRBJ1-2; size: -; CDR3: CASTGDSGYTF; DNA: TGTGCCAGCACGGGGGACAGCGGCTACACCTTC
V: TRBV28; D: -; J: TRBJ2-5; size: -; CDR3: CASSLRKETQYF; DNA: TGTGCCAGCAGTTTACGAAAGGAGACCCAGTACTTC
V: TRBV9; D: -; J: TRBJ2-3; size: -; CDR3: CASSVASLPTDTQYF; DNA: TGTGCCAGCAGCGTAGCTAGTCTGCCCACAGATACGCAGTATTTT
V: TRBV4-2; D: TRBD1; J: TRBJ1-6; size: -; CDR3: CASRGGQASYNSPLHF; DNA: TGTGCCAGCAGAGGAGGACAGGCCTCATATAATTCACCCCTCCACTTT
V: TRBV9; D: -; J: TRBJ1-6; size: -; CDR3: CASIFGVEHSPLHF; DNA: TGTGCCAGCATCTTCGGGGTCGAGCATTCACCCCTCCACTTT
V: TRBV12-5; D: -; J: TRBJ2-1; size: -; CDR3: CASGQNDRLSSYNEQFF; DNA: TGTGCTAGTGGTCAGAACGACAGGTTGAGCTCCTACAATGAGCAGTTCTTC
V: TRBV7-2; D: -; J: TRBJ2-1; size: -; CDR3: CASSPGNSSYNEQFF; DNA: TGTGCCAGCAGCCCGGGCAATAGCTCCTACAATGAGCAGTTCTTC
V: TRBV10-3; D: -; J: TRBJ1-4; size: -; CDR3: CAISDGEKLFF; DNA: TGTGCCATCAGTGACGGGGAAAAACTGTTTTTT
V: TRBV19; D: -; J: TRBJ2-7; size: -; CDR3: CASSIPGGGNYYEQYF; DNA: TGTGCCAGTAGTATCCCTGGCGGGGGCAATTACTACGAGCAGTACTTC
V: TRBV13; D: -; J: TRBJ2-5; size: once; CDR3: CASSSSPTSWTQYF; DNA: TGTGCCAGCAGCTCATCTCCGACTTCTTGGACCCAGTACTTC
V: TRBV5-6; D: -; J: TRBJ2-4; size: -; CDR3: CASSLEGTAKNIQYF; DNA: TGTGCCAGCAGCTTGGAAGGGACAGCCAAAAACATTCAGTACTTC
V: TRBV21-1; D: -; J: TRBJ1-1; size: -; CDR3: CARREMNTEAFF; DNA: TGTGCCAGACGGGAGATGAACACTGAAGCTTTCTTT
V: TRBV12-5; D: -; J: TRBJ1-3; size: -; CDR3: CASGLSSSGNTIYF; DNA: TGTGCTAGTGGTTTAAGTTCCTCTGGAAACACCATATATTTT
V: TRBV29-1; D: -; J: TRBJ2-1; size: -; CDR3: CSVPNSPSSYNEQFF; DNA: TGCAGCGTTCCAAATAGTCCGAGCTCCTACAATGAGCAGTTCTTC
V: TRBV28; D: -; J: TRBJ2-7; size: -; CDR3: CASSLLESYEQYF; DNA: TGTGCCAGCAGTTTATTGGAGAGCTACGAGCAGTACTTC
V: TRBV4-3; D: TRBD1; J: TRBJ2-1; size: -; CDR3: CASSQETGLGQFF; DNA: TGCGCCAGCAGCCAAGAGACAGGGCTCGGGCAGTTCTTC